These T cell receptor beta chains were read from a single sample in a study of T-cell reconstitution after alpha-beta-depleted transplantation in children. Via MiXCR, TCRdb re-called the PCR reads, giving one row per CDR3 protein. Of 400,000 to 500,000 distinct CDR3 sequences in the sample, under 13% were seen once. The sequenced sample was PBMCs from the stem cell graft donor, obtained from the stem cell graft. The source of these receptors is a human donor who donated a stem cell graft to a child with acute myeloid leukemia. CDR3s include the opening cysteine and the closing phenylalanine or tryptophan.

j_gene,v_gene,CDR3aa
TRBJ2-1,TRBV7-9,CASSFQGAGNEQFF
TRBJ2-3,TRBV4-2,CASSQESPPRTDTQYF
TRBJ1-5,TRBV2,CASSESDLSNQPQHF
TRBJ2-7,TRBV3-1,CASSPGQILYEQYF
TRBJ2-2,TRBV5-1,CASAGGSNTGELFF
TRBJ1-2,TRBV9,CASSVAEGLFDYGDTF
TRBJ1-1,TRBV18,CASSPIDRVRVDTEAFF
TRBJ1-6,TRBV4-1,CASSQVQGASSPLHF
TRBJ2-3,TRBV4-1,CASSQDTGLGTDTQYF
TRBJ2-5,TRBV9,CASSDQGGVETQYF
TRBJ1-4,TRBV18,CASSPRVLGSNEKLFF
TRBJ2-1,TRBV10-3,CAIRKTRSDYNEQFF
TRBJ2-5,TRBV20-1,CSARGLAGQETQYF
TRBJ1-6,TRBV6-1,CASRSDRGHSPLHF
TRBJ2-6,TRBV7-9,CASSLRGQANVLTF
TRBJ2-5,TRBV10-3,CAISVNNGETQYF
TRBJ1-1,TRBV11-2,CASSPFAGGGITEAFF
TRBJ2-7,TRBV20-1,CSAPSSGGALVGSYEQYF
TRBJ2-1,TRBV20-1,CSAREAAGGYYNEQFF
TRBJ1-3,TRBV25-1,CASSESLGNTIYF
TRBJ2-2,TRBV12-3/TRBV12-4,CASSRSGGWDTGELFF
TRBJ2-7,TRBV7-9,CASSTSGSHEQYF
TRBJ2-4,TRBV7-3,CASSLGGAGGDIQYF
TRBJ2-4,TRBV20-1,CSASQLAGIKNIQYF
TRBJ2-1,TRBV5-1,CASQGNPRVRDEQFF
TRBJ2-2,TRBV6-4,CASSASSAGELFF
TRBJ1-5,TRBV20-1,CSARSDSSNQPQHF
TRBJ2-2,TRBV12-5,CASGDRGRTGELFF
TRBJ2-5,TRBV5-6,CASSSPRFRQETQYF
TRBJ2-5,TRBV3-1,CASSPGGGGVSETQYF
TRBJ1-1,TRBV12-3/TRBV12-4,CASSLQGQGANTEAFF
TRBJ1-1,TRBV29-1,CSVEGTGEAFF
TRBJ2-3,TRBV5-1,CASSSGLQGTDTQYF